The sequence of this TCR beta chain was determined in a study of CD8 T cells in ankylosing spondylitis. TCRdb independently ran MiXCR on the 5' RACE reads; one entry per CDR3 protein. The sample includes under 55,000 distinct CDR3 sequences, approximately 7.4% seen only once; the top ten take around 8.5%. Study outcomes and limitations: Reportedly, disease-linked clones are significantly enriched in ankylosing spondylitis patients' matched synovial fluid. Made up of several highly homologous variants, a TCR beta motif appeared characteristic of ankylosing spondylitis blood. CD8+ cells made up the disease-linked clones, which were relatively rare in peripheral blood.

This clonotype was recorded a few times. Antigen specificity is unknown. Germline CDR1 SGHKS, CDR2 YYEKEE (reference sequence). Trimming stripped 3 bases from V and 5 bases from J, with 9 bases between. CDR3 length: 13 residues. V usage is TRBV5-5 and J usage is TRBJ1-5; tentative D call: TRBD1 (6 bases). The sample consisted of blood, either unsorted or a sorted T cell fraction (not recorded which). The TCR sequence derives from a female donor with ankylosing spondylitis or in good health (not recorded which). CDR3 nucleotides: TGTGCCAGCAGCTACAGGGACGATCAGCCCCAGCATTTT. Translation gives CASSYRDDQPQHF.